Listed below are T cell receptor beta chains from one sample, sequenced in a study of CD8+ T cells in alopecia areata. Measured with immunoSEQ multiplex PCR; TCRdb has only the in-frame clones, and not every one. Of roughly 180,000 clones listed, 55% to 70% were seen once; the top ten hold approximately 3.3%. The sequences come from CD4+ T cells sorted from blood, collected at week 4, from a patient treated with tofacitinib. The source of these receptors is a human donor with alopecia areata. Both conserved end residues are part of each CDR3. D genes are given only for firm matches. The size of a clone is reported for some rows only, either as once, few or many, or as a class for expanded clones.

d_gene | j_gene | v_gene | abundance | CDR3aa | CDR3nt
. | TRBJ1-5 | TRBV30 | . | CAWSYSRDQPQHF | TGTGCCTGGAGTTACTCCAGGGACCAGCCCCAGCATTTT
. | TRBJ2-6 | TRBV2 | . | CASSERTLSGANVLTF | TGTGCCAGCAGTGAAAGGACCCTCTCTGGGGCCAACGTCCTGACTTTC
TRBD1 | TRBJ1-4 | TRBV2 | few | CASSNRGSTLRRNEKLFF | TGTGCCAGCAGCAACAGGGGGTCTACCCTTAGACGAAATGAAAAACTGTTTTTT
TRBD1 | TRBJ1-4 | TRBV29-1 | . | CSVLASRDRGTNEKLFF | TGCAGCGTCCTTGCATCGCGGGACAGGGGTACTAATGAAAAACTGTTTTTT
. | TRBJ2-3 | TRBV2 | . | CASSARGPTDTQYF | TGTGCCAGCAGTGCCCGGGGCCCCACAGATACGCAGTATTTT
TRBD1 | TRBJ1-2 | TRBV5-1 | . | CASSWTGGSGYTF | TGCGCCAGCAGCTGGACAGGGGGCTCTGGCTACACCTTC
. | TRBJ2-5 | TRBV5-1 | . | CASSSPRGGETQYF | TGCGCCAGCAGCTCACCCAGGGGCGGGGAGACCCAGTACTTC
TRBD1 | TRBJ1-6 | TRBV2 | few | CASSRDRGVSPLHF | TGTGCCAGCAGTAGGGACAGGGGGGTTTCACCCCTCCACTTT
. | TRBJ2-5 | TRBV11-2 | . | CASSLQETQYF | TGTGCCAGCAGCCTTCAAGAGACCCAGTACTTC
. | TRBJ1-1 | TRBV6-6 | . | CASSYRNTEAFF | TGTGCCAGCAGTTACAGGAACACTGAAGCTTTCTTT
. | TRBJ1-1 | TRBV6-5 | few | CASTEEWKNTEAFF | TGTGCCAGCACCGAAGAGTGGAAGAACACTGAAGCTTTCTTT
. | TRBJ1-1 | TRBV7-9 | few | CASSLGSQGGGDTEAFF | TGTGCCAGCAGCTTAGGGTCTCAGGGTGGCGGGGACACTGAAGCTTTCTTT
. | TRBJ2-2 | TRBV29-1 | few | CSVGGTGELFF | TGCAGCGTTGGAGGAACCGGGGAGCTGTTTTTT
. | TRBJ1-1 | TRBV19 | . | CASSIIPTMENTEAFF | TGTGCCAGTAGTATTATCCCGACCATGGAGAACACTGAAGCTTTCTTT
. | TRBJ2-2 | TRBV5-6 | . | CASSLALGELFF | TGTGCCAGCAGCTTGGCCCTCGGGGAGCTGTTTTTT
TRBD1 | TRBJ1-5 | TRBV7-2 | few | CASSPGGTIYQPQHF | TGTGCCAGCAGCCCAGGGGGAACAATTTATCAGCCCCAGCATTTT
. | TRBJ1-6 | TRBV9 | . | CASSVSGVNSPLHF | TGTGCCAGCAGCGTCTCAGGGGTCAATTCACCCCTCCACTTT
. | TRBJ2-5 | TRBV15 | . | CATSRDLAVPTQETQYF | TGTGCCACCAGCAGAGATCTGGCAGTCCCCACCCAAGAGACCCAGTACTTC
. | TRBJ1-2 | TRBV28 | . | CASSSPSVWGLYGYTF | TGTGCCAGCAGTTCCCCCTCTGTATGGGGTTTGTATGGCTACACCTTC
. | TRBJ1-1 | TRBV30 | . | CAWEKTGAKTEAFF | TGTGCCTGGGAAAAAACGGGGGCAAAAACTGAAGCTTTCTTT
TRBD1 | TRBJ1-5 | TRBV5-1 | . | CASSLAPTGGGQPQHF | TGCGCCAGCAGCTTGGCCCCGACAGGGGGAGGGCAGCCCCAGCATTTT
. | TRBJ1-2 | TRBV30 | . | CAWAGTYGYTF | TGTGCCTGGGCAGGGACCTATGGCTACACCTTC
. | TRBJ2-3 | TRBV28 | . | CASRTYTGPDTQYF | TGTGCCAGCAGGACTTACACAGGGCCCGATACGCAGTATTTT
TRBD1 | TRBJ2-6 | TRBV5-1 | . | CASSFGGDRSGANVLTF | TGCGCCAGCAGCTTCGGAGGGGACAGGTCCGGGGCCAACGTCCTGACTTTC
. | TRBJ2-1 | TRBV2 | few | CASRPSGPNEQFF | TGTGCCAGCAGGCCTTCGGGTCCTAATGAGCAGTTCTTC
TRBD2 | TRBJ2-5 | TRBV5-1 | . | CASSLGAGGETQYF | TGCGCCAGCAGCTTGGGAGCGGGGGGAGAGACCCAGTACTTC
TRBD2 | TRBJ2-7 | TRBV20-1 | . | CSAAGEHEQYF | TGCAGTGCGGCGGGGGAGCACGAGCAGTACTTC
. | TRBJ1-5 | TRBV10-3 | . | CAIRPPGVYSNQPQHF | TGTGCCATCAGGCCGCCAGGGGTCTATAGCAATCAGCCCCAGCATTTT
. | TRBJ2-7 | TRBV7-2 | . | CASSLNRYEQYF | TGTGCCAGCAGCTTAAACCGCTACGAGCAGTACTTC
. | TRBJ2-7 | TRBV5-1 | . | CASSLVQTYEQYF | TGCGCCAGCAGCTTAGTACAAACCTACGAGCAGTACTTC
. | TRBJ1-6 | TRBV30 | . | CAWSDRNSPLHF | TGTGCCTGGAGTGATAGGAATTCACCCCTCCACTTT
. | TRBJ1-1 | TRBV2 | . | CASSAQMNTEAFF | TGTGCCAGCAGTGCACAGATGAACACTGAAGCTTTCTTT
. | TRBJ2-5 | TRBV5-6 | . | CASSLLETQYF | TGTGCCAGCAGCTTGTTGGAGACCCAGTACTTC
. | TRBJ2-3 | TRBV30 | few | CAWSQRAQGTQYF | TGTGCCTGGAGTCAAAGGGCACAGGGAACGCAGTATTTT
TRBD1 | TRBJ1-6 | TRBV19 | . | CASKKFTGGYSPLHF | TGTGCCAGTAAAAAATTTACAGGGGGCTATTCACCCCTCCACTTT
. | TRBJ1-2 | TRBV13 | . | CASSLGPQVAFGF | TGTGCCAGCAGCTTAGGCCCACAAGTAGCCTTCGGATTC
. | TRBJ2-1 | TRBV28 | few | CASSLWWNGAHEQFF | TGTGCCAGCAGTTTATGGTGGAACGGGGCCCATGAGCAGTTCTTC
. | TRBJ1-5 | TRBV9 | . | CASSVGGQSNQPQHF | TGTGCCAGCAGCGTAGGGGGTCAGAGCAATCAGCCCCAGCATTTT
. | TRBJ1-1 | TRBV20-1 | . | CSANVRGEAFF | TGCAGTGCTAATGTACGCGGTGAAGCTTTCTTT
TRBD1 | TRBJ2-1 | TRBV29-1 | few | CSVDREAPNEQFF | TGCAGCGTAGACAGGGAAGCCCCCAATGAGCAGTTCTTC
TRBD1 | TRBJ2-7 | TRBV5-4 | . | CASSLRQGSYEQYF | TGTGCCAGCAGCCTCCGACAGGGCTCCTACGAGCAGTACTTC
TRBD1 | TRBJ2-5 | TRBV29-1 | few | CSVPRDRGSQETQYF | TGCAGCGTCCCCCGGGACAGGGGGAGCCAAGAGACCCAGTACTTC
. | TRBJ2-1 | TRBV2 | . | CASSPERTGGNEQFF | TGTGCCAGCAGCCCCGAGCGAACCGGGGGTAATGAGCAGTTCTTC
. | TRBJ2-7 | TRBV6-5 | . | CASFDSLTYEQYF | TGTGCCAGCTTTGACAGTTTAACCTACGAGCAGTACTTC
. | TRBJ2-5 | TRBV7-3 | . | CASSLSPEETQYF | TGTGCCAGCAGCTTAAGCCCGGAAGAGACCCAGTACTTC
. | TRBJ1-4 | TRBV7-2 | . | CASSLRRATNEKLFF | TGTGCCAGCAGCTTACGCAGGGCAACTAATGAAAAACTGTTTTTT
. | TRBJ2-3 | TRBV5-1 | few | CASSLGGTGEADTQYF | TGCGCCAGCAGCTTGGGGGGCACAGGGGAGGCGGATACGCAGTATTTT
TRBD1 | TRBJ2-4 | TRBV29-1 | . | CSVEGQAGNIQYF | TGCAGCGTTGAGGGACAGGCAGGAAACATTCAGTACTTC